One TCR beta chain is described in this entry. The entry originates in a study of blood T cells in healthy people across ages. The use of a sample-barcoded 5' primer and a J-beta primer mix characterized a second PCR of about 7 to 12 cycles. TCRdb redid the calling of the 5' RACE reads with MiXCR, one entry per CDR3 protein. Of 1.4 million or so distinct CDR3 sequences in the sample, approximately 39% were seen once. Germline V gives CDR1 MNHEY, CDR2 SVGAGI. V was shortened by 6 bases and J by 4 bases, with 13 bases between the two germline ends. This CDR3 contains 14 residues. Sequenced input: blood. The chain carries TRBV6-5 and TRBJ2-1; D is unresolved. The TCR comes from a woman in her late teens or twenties in good health. The CDR3 sequence: CASSLQRFYNEQFF. Here the CDR3 DNA reads TGTGCCAGCAGCCTACAACGATTTTACAATGAGCAGTTCTTC.